This section outlines one T cell receptor (beta chain) sequence together with its context. Its target is not known. Combining a sample-barcoded 5' primer with a J-beta primer mix, a second PCR ran for 7 to 11 cycles. TCRdb re-called the 5' RACE reads through MiXCR, storing one row per CDR3 protein. The table has 650,000 to 1,000,000 distinct CDR3 sequences, 30% to 45% seen once. V lost 2 bases to trimming and J lost 4 bases, with 10 bases between them. Germline CDR1 and CDR2: MNHEY and SMNVEV (reference sequence). This CDR3 is 14 amino acids long. The source of the sample is a study of blood T cells in healthy people across ages. Study observations and caveats: Unsorted PBMCs blocked a conclusive comparison of naive and antigen-experienced cells. It was held that diversity estimates obtained from one million T cells represented underestimates.

Total RNA, at least 6 micrograms per sample, came from PBMCs. V and J are TRBV27 and TRBJ2-3; no firm D call. The sample was blood. The source is a man aged 18 to 30 in good health. CDR3 residues: CASSLGTAPDTQYF. CDR3 nucleotide sequence: TGTGCCAGCAGTTTAGGCACAGCCCCAGATACGCAGTATTTT.